Only one count was recorded for the clone carrying this TCR beta chain. This sample stems from a study of glioma-infiltrating T cells after dendritic cell vaccination. The table came from immunoSEQ multiplex PCR; TCRdb's copy has only in-frame clones and leaves some out. The profile shows under 100,000 clones, about 84% of them singletons. CDR3 length: 13 amino acids. Germline V lookup: CDR1 MGHDK, CDR2 SYGVNS. Trimming pared 1 base from V and 6 bases from J, leaving 9 bases between. The starting material was blood, obtained before dendritic cell vaccination. This chain links TRBV25-1 with TRBJ1-2, with D possibly being TRBD1 (6 bases). This sequence originates from a human donor with glioblastoma. CDR3: CASSELYRDGYTF. CDR3 bases: TGTGCCAGCAGTGAATTATACAGGGATGGCTACACCTTC.